This T cell receptor (beta chain) was recorded in a study of blood T cell repertoires in COVID-19. Study-wide background: Collection of acute and convalescent COVID-19 samples took place in the United States, Italy and Spain. The analysed material was cDNA or gDNA that came from T cells, B-cell-depleted T cells, or PBMCs.

Original processing notes: Scientists estimated how many nucleated cells there were by amplifying reference gene primers. Sequencing used immunoSEQ multiplex PCR; TCRdb keeps in-frame clones, though not all of them. That table is the source of V, J and clone size, and D and trimming were worked out from the DNA. Of 200,000 to 300,000 clones listed, approximately 91% are singletons. This CDR3 contains 17 residues. Deletions cut 0 bases from V and 0 bases from J, with 11 bases between. CDR1 is LGHNA and CDR2 is YSLEER in the germline V gene. The chain combines TRBV4-3 with TRBJ1-4; no clear D gene. The sequenced material came from peripheral blood. This TCR came from a woman in her 30s with acute or convalescent COVID-19. DNA of the CDR3: TGCGCCAGCAGCCAAGATGGATGGAGTTCAACTAATGAAAAACTGTTTTTT. Its protein product is CASSQDGWSSTNEKLFF.